Each of the 26 T cell receptor beta chains below was sequenced from the same sample in a study of cytomegalovirus exposure and HLA in healthy donors. The PCR was carried out with 60 Vbeta primers and 13 Jbeta primers. Sequencing was performed with immunoSEQ multiplex PCR; in TCRdb, only in-frame clones are kept and a portion is missing. The table shows about 140,000 clones, with roughly 77% occurring only once. Sequencing was performed on PBMCs. The receptors were sampled from a man aged 35-49 years in good health and CMV-seronegative.

This chain links TRBV19 with TRBJ1-1; a weak D match, TRBD1 (5 bases). Per germline, CDR1 LNHDA and CDR2 SQIVND (reference sequence). The CDR3 length is 16 residues. Trimming stripped 4 bases from V and 1 base from J, with 16 bases between. The CDR3 coding sequence is TGTGCCAGTAGTAATCAGGGTACCAGATCGAACACTGAAGCTTTCTTT. It translates to CASSNQGTRSNTEAFF.

The chain links TRBV7-9 to TRBJ2-1; D unclear. Trimming took 5 bases from V and 1 from J, leaving 12 bases between them. CDR3 length: 15 amino acids. Germline loops: CDR1 SEHNR, CDR2 FQNEAQ (reference sequence). The CDR3 nucleotides read TGTGCCAGCAGCGGTGGAGTACCTTCCTACAATGAGCAGTTCTTC. Amino acids: CASSGGVPSYNEQFF. Full variable domain (rest looked up from reference TRBV7-9 and TRBJ2-1): DTGVSQNPRHKITKRGQNVTFRCDPISEHNRLYWYRQTLGQGPEFLTYFQNEAQLEKSRLLSDRFSAERPKGSFSTLEIQRTEQGDSAMYLCASSGGVPSYNEQFFGPGTRLTVL.

The chain couples TRBV4-3 to TRBJ2-1, with 10 positions matching TRBD1. CDR1 and CDR2 (germline): LGHNA, YSLEER. V lost 4 bases and J lost 2; bases outside the gene matches: 11. The CDR3 covers 18 residues. The CDR3 loop is CASSRHDRGHLTYNEQFF. The CDR3 DNA sequence: TGCGCCAGCAGCCGCCACGACAGGGGGCATCTTACCTACAATGAGCAGTTCTTC.

The chain uses TRBV9 and TRBJ1-1, with 7 bases identical to TRBD1. The CDR3 consists of 14 residues. CDR1 SGDLS and CDR2 YYNGEE come from the germline V gene. Trimming cost V 0 bases and J 9 bases; bases outside gene matches: 8. The CDR3 nucleotides are TGTGCCAGCAGCGTAGAGGGGGCAGCCGGTCAAGCTTTCTTT. Protein product: CASSVEGAAGQAFF. The full variable domain, its missing parts supplied by reference TRBV9 and TRBJ1-1, is DSGVTQTPKHLITATGQRVTLRCSPRSGDLSVYWYQQSLDQGLQFLIQYYNGEERAKGNILERFSAQQFPDLHSELNLSSLELGDSALYFCASSVEGAAGQAFFGQGTRLTVV.

This clone appeared a few times. The chain links TRBV2 to TRBJ1-2, with D perhaps TRBD1 (6 bases). This CDR3 is built from 12 residues. Trimming left V 8 bases short and J 13 bases short, with 20 bases between. CDR1 is SNHLY and CDR2 is FYNNEI in the germline V gene. Here the CDR3 reads CASLLHRDRGTF. In DNA form, the CDR3 reads TGTGCCAGCCTATTACACAGGGATCGGGGCACCTTC. Variable domain in full (rest from reference TRBV2 and TRBJ1-2): EPEVTQTPSHQVTQMGQEVILRCVPISNHLYFYWYRQILGQKVEFLVSFYNNEISEKSEIFDDQFSVERPDGSNFTLKIRSTKLEDSAMYFCASLLHRDRGTFGSGTRLTVV.

The chain recombines TRBV28 with TRBJ2-2; D remains ambiguous. Germline assignment: CDR1 MDHEN and CDR2 SYDVKM. V lost 9 bases, J lost 3 bases, and 11 bases lay in between. This CDR3 has 13 amino acids. This CDR3 reads CASGQEYTGELFF. The CDR3 DNA follows: TGTGCCAGTGGTCAGGAATACACCGGGGAGCTGTTTTTT.

The rearrangement uses TRBV7-8 and TRBJ2-1; the match to TRBD2 covers 14 bases. V shed 5 bases, J shed 3 bases, and the junction held 6 bases outside the gene matches. Germline V CDR1 and CDR2: SGHVS, FQNEAQ. The CDR3 is made up of 17 amino acids. DNA of the CDR3: TGTGCCAGCAGCGCCGGACTAGCGGGGGGACTCTACAATGAGCAGTTCTTC. Its protein is CASSAGLAGGLYNEQFF.

The chain is built from TRBV6-6 and TRBJ1-4, with 9 bases that match TRBD1. The junction had 5 bases not matched to a gene; V was cut back by 6 bases and J by 6 bases. The length of the CDR3 is 14 residues. CDR1 is MNHNY and CDR2 is SVGAGI in the germline V gene (reference sequence). The CDR3 sequence: CASSRRTGDEKLFF. DNA of the CDR3: TGTGCCAGCAGCCGCAGGACAGGGGATGAAAAACTGTTTTTT.

This clone has only a few counts. The chain's CDR3 is CASSLFRDNGGGYEQYF. As DNA, the CDR3 is TGTGCCAGCAGTTTATTCCGGGACAACGGGGGGGGTTACGAGCAGTACTTC. The chain recombines TRBV28 with TRBJ2-7; 8 bases fit TRBD2. Germline V CDR1 and CDR2: MDHEN, SYDVKM. V was pared by 1 base and J by 4 bases, with 12 bases of the junction left unmatched. CDR3 length: 17 amino acids. Variable domain in full (rest from reference TRBV28 and TRBJ2-7): DVKVTQSSRYLVKRTGEKVFLECVQDMDHENMFWYRQDPGLGLRLIYFSYDVKMKEKGDIPEGYSVSREKKERFSLILESASTNQTSMYLCASSLFRDNGGGYEQYFGPGTRLTVT.

CDR3: CASSQELNQGRPYTF. In DNA form, the CDR3 reads TGCGCCAGCAGCCAAGAACTCAACCAGGGTCGGCCCTACACCTTC. The chain couples TRBV4-1 to TRBJ1-2; D might be TRBD1 (5 bases). The CDR3 consists of 15 residues. V lost 0 bases and J lost 10, with 18 bases in between. CDR1 and CDR2 (germline): MGHRA, YSYEKL.

The chain uses TRBV5-1 and TRBJ2-1; TRBD1 aligns across 9 bases. CDR1 is SGHRS, CDR2 YFSETQ, per germline. V lost 3 bases to trimming and J lost 8 bases; unmatched junction nucleotides: 6. This CDR3 spans 14 amino acids. The chain's CDR3 is CASSSGTGLDEQFF. CDR3 sequence (DNA): TGCGCCAGCAGCTCCGGGACAGGGTTAGATGAGCAGTTCTTC.

The chain joins TRBV9 to TRBJ2-3; the match to TRBD2 covers 12 bases. This CDR3 has 18 residues. Losses at the gene ends were 0 bases for V and 3 bases for J; bases not matched to a gene: 8. CDR1 SGDLS and CDR2 YYNGEE come from the germline V gene. CDR3 protein: CASSVELLAGGGTDTQYF. For the CDR3, the DNA is TGTGCCAGCAGCGTAGAGTTACTAGCGGGGGGTGGGACAGATACGCAGTATTTT.

The chain couples TRBV6-1 to TRBJ2-5; 9 bases line up with TRBD2. CDR3 size: 14 residues. Looked up from germline, CDR1 is MNHNS and CDR2 is SASEGT. Germline trimming cut 5 bases from V and 2 bases from J; bases unmatched to any gene: 3. The CDR3 sequence: CASSRRGGQETQYF. DNA of the CDR3: TGTGCCAGCAGTCGGCGGGGGGGACAAGAGACCCAGTACTTC.

The CDR3 nucleotides are TGTGCCAGCAGCGGTCCTAAGTCCTACGAGCAGTACTTC. Its translation: CASSGPKSYEQYF. This chain uses TRBV9 with TRBJ2-7, with D hard to call. The CDR3 has 13 residues. V was shortened by 3 bases and J by 1 base, with 8 bases between the two germline ends. The germline CDR1 and CDR2 sequences are SGDLS and YYNGEE. The full variable domain, completed using reference TRBV9 and TRBJ2-7, is DSGVTQTPKHLITATGQRVTLRCSPRSGDLSVYWYQQSLDQGLQFLIQYYNGEERAKGNILERFSAQQFPDLHSELNLSSLELGDSALYFCASSGPKSYEQYFGPGTRLTVT.

The chain recombines TRBV2 with TRBJ1-5; D is perhaps TRBD1 (6 bases). V dropped 8 bases and J dropped 4 bases, with 15 bases sitting between them. CDR1 SNHLY and CDR2 FYNNEI come from the germline V gene. This CDR3 spans 14 amino acids. CDR3 sequence reads: CASSFRTGNQPQHF. The CDR3 DNA sequence: TGTGCCAGCTCATTTCGAACAGGGAATCAGCCCCAGCATTTT.

This clone was detected only a few times. This chain connects TRBV6-5 to TRBJ1-6; D unresolved. V was shortened by 8 bases and J by 11 bases, with 16 bases between the two germline ends. The CDR3 sequence is 13 residues long. CDR1 is MNHEY and CDR2 is SVGAGI in the germline V gene. CDR3 protein: CASSRELGAPLHF. The DNA for the CDR3 is TGTGCCAGCTCAAGGGAGCTCGGGGCACCCCTCCACTTT.

The rearrangement uses TRBV5-4 and TRBJ1-2, with D perhaps TRBD1 (6 bases). The V end was cut by 5 bases, the J end by 4 bases, with 12 bases between. From germline, CDR1 is SGHNT and CDR2 YYREEE (reference sequence). CDR3 length: 13 residues. The CDR3 coding sequence is TGTGCCAGCAGTCTGACAGGCTCCTATGGCTACACCTTC. As protein: CASSLTGSYGYTF.

The chain is built from TRBV18 and TRBJ1-1; D gene unclear. Trimming removed 1 base from V and 3 bases from J, with 9 bases in between. CDR1 KGHSH and CDR2 LQKENI come from the germline V gene. This CDR3 has 14 residues. The CDR3 DNA sequence: TGTGCCAGCTCACCACAGAGTCTGGACACTGAAGCTTTCTTT. Its protein is CASSPQSLDTEAFF. Variable domain in full (rest from reference TRBV18 and TRBJ1-1): NAGVMQNPRHLVRRRGQEARLRCSPMKGHSHVYWYRQLPEEGLKFMVYLQKENIIDESGMPKERFSAEFPKEGPSILRIQQVVRGDSAAYFCASSPQSLDTEAFFGQGTRLTVV.

The chain couples TRBV5-1 to TRBJ1-1; TRBD1 aligns across 7 bases. Per the germline V gene, CDR1 is SGHRS and CDR2 is YFSETQ. This CDR3 is 14 amino acids long. J lost 0 bases, V lost 4 bases, and 3 bases had no gene match. The CDR3 sequence is CASSKTGMNTEAFF. The CDR3 DNA is TGCGCCAGCAGCAAGACAGGGATGAACACTGAAGCTTTCTTT.

The chain employs TRBV2 and TRBJ1-2; a weak D match, TRBD1 (5 bases). The CDR3 is 11 residues long. Germline CDR1 reads SNHLY; CDR2 reads FYNNEI. V was pared by 8 bases and J by 2 bases, with 6 bases between. The CDR3 region has the DNA TGTGCCAGCCGGACAAACTATGGCTACACCTTC. Residues: CASRTNYGYTF.

Comments on this clone: The junction departs from the called germline gene at one end, perhaps through a read error. Other DNA variants within this sample encode the same CDR3. The V gene is TRBV7-9, the J gene TRBJ2-7; D unresolved. This CDR3 contains 16 residues. Germline CDR1 is SEHNR and CDR2 is FQNEAQ (reference sequence). CDR3 coding DNA: TGCGCCAGCAGCTTAGTTGGCAGACTTGCCCTGGGCGAGCAGTACTTC. It encodes CASSLVGRLALGEQYF.

This chain joins TRBV27 and TRBJ2-1; no firm D call. V lost 2 bases and J lost 4, with 12 bases in between. The CDR3 covers 15 residues. CDR1 is MNHEY, CDR2 SMNVEV, per germline (reference sequence). For the CDR3, the DNA is TGTGCCAGCAGTTTAGGGCCGTCGGTTTACAATGAGCAGTTCTTC. Its translation is CASSLGPSVYNEQFF.

V gene TRBV2 combines with J gene TRBJ2-3, with 10 nucleotides matching TRBD2. The germline CDR1 and CDR2 sequences are SNHLY and FYNNEI. V was pared by 3 bases and J by 0 bases, with 9 bases of the junction left unmatched. CDR3 size: 18 residues. In DNA form, the CDR3 reads TGTGCCAGCAGTGACGGACTAGCGGAGCAACCGAGCACAGATACGCAGTATTTT. The encoded protein is CASSDGLAEQPSTDTQYF.

This rearrangement joins TRBV7-2 to TRBJ2-2; tentatively, D is TRBD2 (6 bases). Germline V gives CDR1 SGHTA, CDR2 FQGNSA. V was cut by 2 bases and J by 0 bases, with 16 bases left in between. The CDR3 is 18 amino acids. The CDR3 DNA is TGTGCCAGCAGCTTATGGTTGGTGGGGGGTTCGAACACCGGGGAGCTGTTTTTT. Its protein product is CASSLWLVGGSNTGELFF.

The chain uses TRBV11-3 and TRBJ2-2; 7 bases align to TRBD1. Trimming cost V 0 bases and J 0 bases; bases outside gene matches: 4. CDR1 is SGHNT, CDR2 YENEEA, per germline. CDR3 length: 17 amino acids. As DNA, the CDR3 is TGTGCCAGCAGCTTAGATCGGCAGGGGGCGAACACCGGGGAGCTGTTTTTT. The encoded protein is CASSLDRQGANTGELFF.

This chain uses TRBV11-2 with TRBJ1-2, with 7 positions matching TRBD1. Looked up from germline, CDR1 is SGHAT and CDR2 is FQNNGV. Trimming took 1 base from V and 8 from J; bases not matched to a gene: 19. The CDR3 length is 18 residues. CDR3 bases: TGTGCCAGCAGCTTAGGGTACAGGGGAATCCCTTTCGGGTCCGGCTACACCTTC. Encoded protein: CASSLGYRGIPFGSGYTF.